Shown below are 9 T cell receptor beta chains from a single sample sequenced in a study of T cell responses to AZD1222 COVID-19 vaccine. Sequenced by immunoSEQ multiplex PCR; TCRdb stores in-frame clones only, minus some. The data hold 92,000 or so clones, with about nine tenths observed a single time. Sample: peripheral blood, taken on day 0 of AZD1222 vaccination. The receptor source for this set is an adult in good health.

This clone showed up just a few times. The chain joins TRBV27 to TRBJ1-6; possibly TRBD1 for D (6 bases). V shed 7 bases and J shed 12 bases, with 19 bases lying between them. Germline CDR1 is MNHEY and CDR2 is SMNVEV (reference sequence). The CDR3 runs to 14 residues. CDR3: CASIEQGSLGPLHF. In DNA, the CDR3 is TGTGCCAGCATCGAACAGGGTTCTCTTGGACCCCTCCACTTT.

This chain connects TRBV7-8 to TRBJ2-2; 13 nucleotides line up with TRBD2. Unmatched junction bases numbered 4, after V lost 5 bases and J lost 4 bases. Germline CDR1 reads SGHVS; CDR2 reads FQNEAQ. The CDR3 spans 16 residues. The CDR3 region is CASSGGLAGVTGELFF. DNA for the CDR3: TGTGCCAGCAGCGGAGGACTAGCGGGAGTCACCGGGGAGCTGTTTTTT.

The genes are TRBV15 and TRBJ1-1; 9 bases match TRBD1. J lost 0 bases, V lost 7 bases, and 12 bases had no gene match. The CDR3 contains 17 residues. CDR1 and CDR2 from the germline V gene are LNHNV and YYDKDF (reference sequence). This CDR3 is CATTTHRTGALNTEAFF. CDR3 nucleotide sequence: TGTGCCACCACCACCCACCGGACAGGGGCTTTGAACACTGAAGCTTTCTTT.

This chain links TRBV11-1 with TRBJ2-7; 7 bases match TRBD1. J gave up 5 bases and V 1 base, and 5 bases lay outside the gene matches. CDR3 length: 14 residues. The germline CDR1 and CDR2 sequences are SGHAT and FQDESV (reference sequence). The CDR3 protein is CASSLGAQGNEQYF. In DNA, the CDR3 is TGTGCCAGCAGCTTAGGGGCACAGGGGAACGAGCAGTACTTC.

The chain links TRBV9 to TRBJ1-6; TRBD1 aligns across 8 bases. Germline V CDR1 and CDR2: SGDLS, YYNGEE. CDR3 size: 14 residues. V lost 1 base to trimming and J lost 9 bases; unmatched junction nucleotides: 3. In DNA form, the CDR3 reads TGTGCCAGCAGCGTAACAGGGGGAATTTCACCCCTCCACTTT. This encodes CASSVTGGISPLHF. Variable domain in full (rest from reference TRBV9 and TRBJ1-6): DSGVTQTPKHLITATGQRVTLRCSPRSGDLSVYWYQQSLDQGLQFLIQYYNGEERAKGNILERFSAQQFPDLHSELNLSSLELGDSALYFCASSVTGGISPLHFGNGTRLTVT.

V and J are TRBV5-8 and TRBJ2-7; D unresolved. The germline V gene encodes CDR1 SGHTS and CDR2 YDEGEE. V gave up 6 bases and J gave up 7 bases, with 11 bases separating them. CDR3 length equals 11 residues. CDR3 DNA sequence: TGTGCCAGCACCCGATTGGGGGAGCAGTACTTC. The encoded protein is CASTRLGEQYF. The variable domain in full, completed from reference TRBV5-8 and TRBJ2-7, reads EAGVTQSPTHLIKTRGQQATLRCSPISGHTSVYWYQQALGLGLQFLLWYDEGEERNRGNFPPRFSGRQFPNYSSELNVNALELEDSALYLCASTRLGEQYFGPGTRLTVT.

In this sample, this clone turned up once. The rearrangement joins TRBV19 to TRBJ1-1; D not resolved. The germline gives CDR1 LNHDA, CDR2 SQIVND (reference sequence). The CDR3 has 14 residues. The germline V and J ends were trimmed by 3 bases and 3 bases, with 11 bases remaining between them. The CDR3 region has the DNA TGTGCCAGTAGTATGGAGAGTCACTACACTGAAGCTTTCTTT. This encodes CASSMESHYTEAFF.

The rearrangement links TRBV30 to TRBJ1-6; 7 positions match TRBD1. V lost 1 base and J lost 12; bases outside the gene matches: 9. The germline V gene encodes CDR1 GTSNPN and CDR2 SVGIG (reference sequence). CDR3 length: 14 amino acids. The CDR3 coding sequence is TGTGCCTGGAGTGGGACAGGCCACAGGCGACCCCTCCACTTT. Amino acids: CAWSGTGHRRPLHF.

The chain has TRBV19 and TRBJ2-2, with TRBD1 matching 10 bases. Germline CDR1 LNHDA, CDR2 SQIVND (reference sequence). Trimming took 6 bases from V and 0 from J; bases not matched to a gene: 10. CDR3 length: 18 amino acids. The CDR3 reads CASRPPGQGRPNTGELFF. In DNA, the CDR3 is TGTGCCAGTAGACCTCCGGGACAGGGGAGGCCGAACACCGGGGAGCTGTTTTTT.